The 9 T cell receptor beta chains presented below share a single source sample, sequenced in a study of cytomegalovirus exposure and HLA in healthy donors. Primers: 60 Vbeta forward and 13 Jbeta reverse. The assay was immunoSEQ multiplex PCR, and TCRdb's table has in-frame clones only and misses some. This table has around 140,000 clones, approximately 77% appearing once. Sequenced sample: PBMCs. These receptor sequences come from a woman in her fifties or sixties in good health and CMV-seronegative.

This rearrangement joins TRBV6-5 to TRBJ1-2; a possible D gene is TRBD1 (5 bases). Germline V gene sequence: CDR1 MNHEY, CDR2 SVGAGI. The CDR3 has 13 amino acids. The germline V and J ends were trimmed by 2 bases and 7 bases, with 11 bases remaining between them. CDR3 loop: CASSYGGYSGYTF. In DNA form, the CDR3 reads TGTGCCAGCAGTTACGGGGGGTATTCTGGCTACACCTTC.

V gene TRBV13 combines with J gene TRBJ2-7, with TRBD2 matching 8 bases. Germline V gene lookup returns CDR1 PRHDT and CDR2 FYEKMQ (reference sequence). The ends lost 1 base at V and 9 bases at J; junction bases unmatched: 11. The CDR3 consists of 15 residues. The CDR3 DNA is TGTGCCAGCAGCTTAGATGGGCTAGCGGGCAATGGGCAGTACTTC. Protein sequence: CASSLDGLAGNGQYF.

The CDR3 nucleotides read TGTGCCAGCATGGCTGCGGGAGGCACAGATACGCAGTATTTT. Protein: CASMAAGGTDTQYF. This chain uses TRBV28 with TRBJ2-3; 7 bases agree with TRBD2. CDR1 is MDHEN and CDR2 is SYDVKM in the germline V gene. V lost 7 bases, J lost 1 base, and 5 bases stayed unmatched. The CDR3 has 14 amino acids.

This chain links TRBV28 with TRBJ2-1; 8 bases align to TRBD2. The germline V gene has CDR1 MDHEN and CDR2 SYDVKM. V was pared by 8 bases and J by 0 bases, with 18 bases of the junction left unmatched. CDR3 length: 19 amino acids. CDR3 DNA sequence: TGTGCCAGCCCCGCGTCTAGCGGGTCTACCGGCTACTCCTACAATGAGCAGTTCTTC. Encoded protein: CASPASSGSTGYSYNEQFF.

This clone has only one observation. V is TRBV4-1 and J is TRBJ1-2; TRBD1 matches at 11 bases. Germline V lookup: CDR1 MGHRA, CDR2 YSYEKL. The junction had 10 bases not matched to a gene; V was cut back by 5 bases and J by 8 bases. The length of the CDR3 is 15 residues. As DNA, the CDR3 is TGCGCCAGCAGCACCGGACAGGGGGCTATCGGGGGCTACACCTTC. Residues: CASSTGQGAIGGYTF.

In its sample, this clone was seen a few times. DNA for the CDR3: TGCGCCAGCAGCTTGACAGGACAGAACACTGAAGCTTTCTTT. This codes for CASSLTGQNTEAFF. V gene TRBV5-1 combines with J gene TRBJ1-1, with D perhaps TRBD1 (5 bases). Germline V gene lookup returns CDR1 SGHRS and CDR2 YFSETQ. The V end lost 1 base, the J end lost 1 base, and 8 bases lay between the germline ends. The CDR3 spans 14 residues.

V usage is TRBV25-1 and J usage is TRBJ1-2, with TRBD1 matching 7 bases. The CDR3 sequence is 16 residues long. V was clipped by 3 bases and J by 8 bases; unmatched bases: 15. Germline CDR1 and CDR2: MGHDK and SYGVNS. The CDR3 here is CASSEEGATALYGYTF. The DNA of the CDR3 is TGTGCCAGCAGTGAGGAGGGGGCTACCGCCCTCTACGGCTACACCTTC.

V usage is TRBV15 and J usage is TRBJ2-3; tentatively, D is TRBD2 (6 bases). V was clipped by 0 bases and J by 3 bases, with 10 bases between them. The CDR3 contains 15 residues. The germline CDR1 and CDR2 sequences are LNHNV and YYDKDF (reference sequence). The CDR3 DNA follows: TGTGCCACCAGCAGAGAGCGGGGAAGTACAGATACGCAGTATTTT. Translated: CATSRERGSTDTQYF.

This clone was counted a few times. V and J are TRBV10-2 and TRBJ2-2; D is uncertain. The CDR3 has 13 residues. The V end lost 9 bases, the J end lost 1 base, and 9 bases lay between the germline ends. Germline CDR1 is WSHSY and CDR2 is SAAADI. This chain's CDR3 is CASHPGNTGELFF. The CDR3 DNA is TGCGCCAGTCATCCGGGGAACACCGGGGAGCTGTTTTTT.